The 28 T cell receptor beta chains listed next were all sequenced from one sample in a study of cytomegalovirus exposure and HLA in healthy donors. The PCR ran on 60 Vbeta and 13 Jbeta primers. TCRdb keeps only in-frame clones here, not all; method: immunoSEQ multiplex PCR. This sample carries 100,000 to 150,000 clones, less than 85% of them seen once, and the ten largest clones take about 8.9%. Sequenced: PBMCs. The origin of the receptors is a man aged 25-45 years in good health and CMV-seropositive.

V and J are TRBV28 and TRBJ2-5; 9 positions agree with TRBD1. With 11 bases clipped from V and 11 bases from J, the junction kept 12 bases outside the gene matches. The CDR3 loop spans 12 amino acids. Germline CDR1 MDHEN, CDR2 SYDVKM. CDR3 sequence reads: CASLTGGREQYF. The DNA of the CDR3 is TGTGCCTCGCTGACAGGGGGAAGAGAGCAGTACTTC.

The chain is built from TRBV7-3 and TRBJ2-6; a weak D match, TRBD1 (5 bases). V lost 4 bases and J lost 2, with 9 bases in between. The CDR3 is 15 residues long. Germline-derived CDR1 and CDR2 are SGHTA and FQGTGA. The CDR3 reads CASSSAGTGANVLTF. The CDR3 DNA follows: TGTGCCAGCAGCTCTGCAGGGACTGGGGCCAACGTCCTGACTTTC.

This chain connects TRBV5-1 to TRBJ2-3, with a possible D match to TRBD1 (5 bases). Germline-derived CDR1 and CDR2 are SGHRS and YFSETQ. The CDR3 has 15 residues. The ends were cut back, 0 bases at V and 3 bases at J, with 11 bases in the middle. In DNA form, the CDR3 reads TGCGCCAGCAGCTTGGAAGCCAGGGAAACAGATACGCAGTATTTT. This codes for CASSLEARETDTQYF.

The J gene is TRBJ2-1, the V gene TRBV7-2, with a weak D call TRBD1 (5 bases). Trimming removed 2 bases at V and 9 bases at J, with 11 bases between. CDR1 SGHTA and CDR2 FQGNSA come from the germline V gene. The CDR3 has 13 residues. CDR3 sequence reads: CASSLSGKSEQFF. The CDR3 bases are TGTGCCAGCAGCTTATCAGGGAAAAGTGAGCAGTTCTTC.

The chain combines TRBV7-6 with TRBJ2-5; 7 nucleotides agree with TRBD1. Trimming removed 5 bases from V and 4 bases from J; junction bases left unmatched: 7. CDR1 is SGHVS and CDR2 is FNYEAQ in the germline V gene. This CDR3 has 14 residues. CDR3 DNA sequence: TGTGCCAGCAGCACCCAGGGGGTTTTAGAGACCCAGTACTTC. Its translation: CASSTQGVLETQYF. Filled out from reference TRBV7-6 and TRBJ2-5, the complete variable domain reads GAGVSQSPRYKVTKRGQDVALRCDPISGHVSLYWYRQALGQGPEFLTYFNYEAQQDKSGLPNDRFSAERPEGSISTLTIQRTEQRDSAMYRCASSTQGVLETQYFGPGTRLLVL.

This clone came up once. The same CDR3 arises from other DNA sequences in this sample as well. The chain recombines TRBV5-1 with TRBJ1-1; no definite D call. V was pared by 0 bases and J by 0 bases, with 6 bases between. This CDR3 is built from 14 residues. Germline loops: CDR1 SGHRS, CDR2 YFSETQ. Here the CDR3 reads CASSLGLMNTEAFF. CDR3 nucleotide sequence: TGCGCCAGCAGCTTGGGACTCATGAACACTGAAGCTTTCTTT.

The V call is TRBV7-6, the J call TRBJ2-7; TRBD1 aligns across 10 bases. The CDR3 sequence is 15 residues long. J gave up 4 bases and V 1 base, and 4 bases lay outside the gene matches. Per germline, CDR1 SGHVS and CDR2 FNYEAQ. In nucleotides, the CDR3 is TGTGCCAGCAGCTTAGATGGGACAGGGGTTTACGAGCAGTACTTC. Residues: CASSLDGTGVYEQYF.

This chain's CDR3 is CASSLGWTGDEKLFF. DNA for the CDR3: TGCGCCAGCAGCTTGGGGTGGACAGGGGATGAAAAACTGTTTTTT. V gene TRBV5-1 combines with J gene TRBJ1-4; 9 nucleotides line up with TRBD1. V shed 0 bases and J 6 bases; nucleotides not matched to a gene: 3. Germline assignment: CDR1 SGHRS and CDR2 YFSETQ. The CDR3 totals 15 residues.

The V gene is TRBV11-2, the J gene TRBJ2-5; no clear D gene. The CDR3 length is 17 residues. V was pared by 2 bases and J by 4 bases, with 20 bases between. The germline gives CDR1 SGHAT, CDR2 FQNNGV. The CDR3 region has the DNA TGTGCCAGCAGCTTAAAACCCATATCGGGTGTCCTAGAGACCCAGTACTTC. It yields the protein CASSLKPISGVLETQYF. Full variable domain (missing parts from reference TRBV11-2 and TRBJ2-5): EAGVAQSPRYKIIEKRQSVAFWCNPISGHATLYWYQQILGQGPKLLIQFQNNGVVDDSQLPKDRFSAERLKGVDSTLKIQPAKLEDSAVYLCASSLKPISGVLETQYFGPGTRLLVL.

The rearrangement uses TRBV5-4 and TRBJ2-3; D uncertain. The CDR3 runs to 13 residues. The germline CDR1 and CDR2 sequences are SGHNT and YYREEE (reference sequence). Trimming took off 0 bases at V and 3 bases at J, with 5 bases between the two ends. For the CDR3, the DNA is TGTGCCAGCAGCTTGGCCGGGACAGATACGCAGTATTTT. Amino acids: CASSLAGTDTQYF.

The chain uses TRBV5-1 and TRBJ1-2, with TRBD1 identical over 7 bases. Germline values: CDR1 SGHRS, CDR2 YFSETQ. V lost 2 bases and J lost 8; bases outside the gene matches: 3. CDR3 size: 12 residues. The CDR3 nucleotides read TGCGCCAGCAGCTTAAACAGGGGAGGCTACACCTTC. Translation: CASSLNRGGYTF.

The chain links TRBV6-5 to TRBJ1-1; D gene uncertain. The CDR3 spans 12 residues. Germline CDR1 and CDR2: MNHEY and SVGAGI. V was clipped by 4 bases and J by 8 bases, with 11 bases between them. CDR3 in amino acids: CASSSRGQEAFF. The CDR3 bases are TGTGCCAGCAGTTCTCGGGGTCAGGAAGCTTTCTTT.

The gene calls are TRBV5-1 and TRBJ2-5, with 12 bases fitting TRBD2. This CDR3 has 15 amino acids. Unmatched junction bases numbered 6, after V lost 4 bases and J lost 5 bases. CDR1 and CDR2 (germline): SGHRS, YFSETQ. The DNA for the CDR3 is TGCGCCAGCAGCGACGGGACTAGCGGGCTCGAGACCCAGTACTTC. It specifies CASSDGTSGLETQYF.

In DNA, the CDR3 is TGTGCCTGGAGTGCACGGGACAGGCCGACCTACGAGCAGTACTTC. Protein sequence: CAWSARDRPTYEQYF. The gene calls are TRBV30 and TRBJ2-7; the match to TRBD1 covers 8 bases. Germline V gives CDR1 GTSNPN, CDR2 SVGIG (reference sequence). Trimming removed 1 base from V and 2 bases from J; junction bases left unmatched: 7. CDR3 length: 15 amino acids.

This rearrangement joins TRBV19 to TRBJ1-5; TRBD1 matches 8 bases. This CDR3 is built from 15 residues. From germline, CDR1 is LNHDA and CDR2 SQIVND (reference sequence). The V gene end was trimmed by 6 bases and the J gene end by 4 bases; junction bases not matched to a gene: 8. The CDR3 DNA reads TGTGCCAGTAGCCGAGGGACAGGCCCTAATCAGCCCCAGCATTTT. It is translated as CASSRGTGPNQPQHF.

Concerning this clone itself: This same CDR3 is encoded by further DNA sequences in the sample. The rearrangement uses TRBV10-1 and TRBJ2-1, with TRBD2 as a possible D gene (5 bases). The CDR3 covers 14 residues. CDR1 and CDR2 (germline): WNHNN, SYGVQD (reference sequence). The germline V and J ends were trimmed by 4 bases and 0 bases, with 7 bases remaining between them. This CDR3 is CASSGGSSYNEQFF. CDR3 in DNA: TGCGCCAGCAGTGGTGGGAGCTCCTACAATGAGCAGTTCTTC.

The chain recombines TRBV9 with TRBJ2-1; 7 bases line up with TRBD2. Losses at the gene ends were 0 bases for V and 6 bases for J; bases not matched to a gene: 12. There are 17 residues in the CDR3. Germline values: CDR1 SGDLS, CDR2 YYNGEE. In nucleotides, the CDR3 is TGTGCCAGCAGCGTAGTGGGGAGCTGGGGGGGTTTCAATGAGCAGTTCTTC. As protein: CASSVVGSWGGFNEQFF.

V usage is TRBV18 and J usage is TRBJ1-1; D not certain. The V gene's germline CDR1 is KGHSH and CDR2 LQKENI. This CDR3 is built from 13 residues. V was shortened by 6 bases and J by 1 base, with 9 bases between the two germline ends. Here the CDR3 reads CASSRAGNTEAFF. The CDR3 region has the DNA TGTGCCAGCTCCCGCGCCGGGAACACTGAAGCTTTCTTT. The variable domain in full, completed from reference TRBV18 and TRBJ1-1, reads NAGVMQNPRHLVRRRGQEARLRCSPMKGHSHVYWYRQLPEEGLKFMVYLQKENIIDESGMPKERFSAEFPKEGPSILRIQQVVRGDSAAYFCASSRAGNTEAFFGQGTRLTVV.

This chain connects TRBV4-1 to TRBJ1-2; 7 bases agree with TRBD1. The germline V gene has CDR1 MGHRA and CDR2 YSYEKL. Trimming removed 2 bases from V and 2 bases from J; junction bases left unmatched: 11. The CDR3 is 17 residues long. The CDR3 reads CASSQRYSEGANYGYTF. CDR3 nucleotides: TGCGCCAGCAGCCAAAGATACAGTGAGGGGGCGAACTATGGCTACACCTTC.

As for this clone: Additional DNA sequences in this sample encode the identical CDR3. The chain employs TRBV5-6 and TRBJ2-7, with D maybe TRBD1 (5 bases). CDR3 length: 13 residues. V was pared by 1 base and J by 4 bases, with 9 bases between. Germline V gene sequence: CDR1 SGHDT, CDR2 YYEEEE. Here the CDR3 DNA reads TGTGCCAGCAGCTTGACAGGCCCTTACGAGCAGTACTTC. Its protein product is CASSLTGPYEQYF.

The rearrangement joins TRBV6-1 to TRBJ2-7, with D perhaps TRBD1 (5 bases). Deletions cut 5 bases from V and 2 bases from J, with 13 bases between. This CDR3 contains 14 residues. The germline V gene encodes CDR1 MNHNS and CDR2 SASEGT. DNA for the CDR3: TGTGCCAGCAGTCCCCAGGGTGGGACCTACGAGCAGTACTTC. It encodes CASSPQGGTYEQYF.

The chain links TRBV2 to TRBJ1-1; D unresolved. Germline lookup yields CDR1 SNHLY and CDR2 FYNNEI. The ends were cut back, 2 bases at V and 3 bases at J, with 13 bases in the middle. This CDR3 contains 15 residues. The chain's CDR3 is CASSEPRTGYTEAFF. CDR3 nucleotide sequence: TGTGCCAGCAGTGAACCGCGGACGGGGTACACTGAAGCTTTCTTT.

The chain joins TRBV5-1 to TRBJ2-7; D uncertain. The CDR3 consists of 13 residues. V gave up 1 base and J gave up 2 bases, with 7 bases separating them. CDR1 is SGHRS and CDR2 is YFSETQ in the germline V gene. CDR3 in amino acids: CASSLLATYEQYF. Written as DNA, the CDR3 is TGCGCCAGCAGCTTGTTGGCCACCTACGAGCAGTACTTC.

The V and J genes are TRBV4-1 and TRBJ1-5, with D unclear. V lost 1 base and J 1 base, leaving 11 bases between the germline ends. CDR1 is MGHRA and CDR2 is YSYEKL in the germline V gene. The CDR3 has 16 residues. The CDR3 here is CASSQGLGGSNQPQHF. CDR3 DNA: TGCGCCAGCAGCCAAGGATTGGGAGGCAGCAATCAGCCCCAGCATTTT.

In this sample, this clone turned up a few times. The chain uses TRBV6-1 and TRBJ2-3, with D uncertain. This CDR3 comprises 13 residues. V lost 6 bases, J lost 0 bases, and 7 bases lay in between. CDR1 is MNHNS, CDR2 SASEGT, per germline. CDR3 nucleotide sequence: TGTGCCAGCAGGCCTACTAGCACAGATACGCAGTATTTT. It specifies CASRPTSTDTQYF.

The chain recombines TRBV10-3 with TRBJ2-3, with 9 bases lining up with TRBD2. J was trimmed by 3 bases and V by 11 bases; bases with no gene match: 6. CDR3 length equals 13 residues. In germline, CDR1 is ENHRY, CDR2 SYGVKD. CDR3 sequence: CASSAGGTDTQYF. For the CDR3, the DNA is TGTGCCTCCTCAGCGGGGGGAACAGATACGCAGTATTTT.

The V gene is TRBV5-1, the J gene TRBJ2-2, with 8 bases that match TRBD1. The CDR3 has 16 amino acids. The V and J ends lost 5 bases and 5 bases, in that order; junction bases with no gene match: 11. Per the germline V gene, CDR1 is SGHRS and CDR2 is YFSETQ. The CDR3 DNA sequence: TGCGCCAGCAGTTCTACAGGGGGATATAGGACCGGGGAGCTGTTTTTT. It translates to CASSSTGGYRTGELFF.

This chain links TRBV5-1 with TRBJ2-5; D possibly corresponds to TRBD2 (6 bases). V dropped 4 bases and J dropped 5 bases, with 18 bases sitting between them. Germline assignment: CDR1 SGHRS and CDR2 YFSETQ. This CDR3 has 15 residues. Written as DNA, the CDR3 is TGCGCCAGCAGCAAAAAACGGGAGCTCGGGGAGACCCAGTACTTC. It yields the protein CASSKKRELGETQYF.